This T cell receptor beta chain was obtained from a study of shared clonotypes between healthy human individuals. In the study overall: Three plates each covered CD4 naive and memory; CD8 naive two, CD8 memory one.

Study results and limitations: Naive subsets generally had larger estimated richness than memory subsets. Genetic and exposure-history diversity was limited by the few donors.

Comments on this clone: Its antigen is as yet unknown.

Profiled with immunoSEQ multiplex PCR; TCRdb holds only in-frame clones, not every one. The sample records roughly 2.4 million clones, approximately 95% being singletons. The source material was naive CD4+ T cells sorted from blood. Subset given: CD45RA+ positively selected. The receptor was derived from a man younger than 35 in good health.

CDR3 residues: CASRSPGQGRYGYTF. The DNA of the CDR3 is TGTGCCAGCAGGTCTCCGGGACAGGGCCGCTATGGCTACACCTTC. The chain has TRBV2 and TRBJ1-2; 9 bases match TRBD1. V trimming: 6 bases; J trimming: 4 bases; junction bases outside the gene matches: 9. Germline V gene lookup returns CDR1 SNHLY and CDR2 FYNNEI. The CDR3 has 15 amino acids. The variable domain in full, completed from reference TRBV2 and TRBJ1-2, reads EPEVTQTPSHQVTQMGQEVILRCVPISNHLYFYWYRQILGQKVEFLVSFYNNEISEKSEIFDDQFSVERPDGSNFTLKIRSTKLEDSAMYFCASRSPGQGRYGYTFGSGTRLTVV.